A selection of T cell receptor beta chains follows, all from one sample in a study of cytomegalovirus exposure and HLA in healthy donors. Clones were sequenced by immunoSEQ multiplex PCR, and TCRdb holds only the in-frame ones, with some missing. The sample consists of about 160,000 clones, 82% of them appearing once. The sequenced sample consisted of PBMCs. The receptor source for this set is a middle-aged man in good health and CMV-seropositive. CDR3s include the opening cysteine and the closing phenylalanine or tryptophan. The D gene is left open where the match is weak. Only some rows state a clone size, as once, few, many or a class for expanded clones.

clone size	V gene	D gene	J gene	CDR3 protein	CDR3 DNA
many	TRBV25-1	.	TRBJ1-5	CASSDGGSSNQPQHF	TGTGCCAGCAGTGATGGCGGCAGTTCTAATCAGCCCCAGCATTTT
.	TRBV18	.	TRBJ2-7	CASSPNRPPYEQYF	TGTGCCAGCTCACCGAACAGACCCCCCTACGAGCAGTACTTC
few	TRBV7-9	TRBD1	TRBJ1-4	CASSPGGPYEKLFF	TGTGCCAGCAGCCCAGGGGGGCCCTATGAAAAACTGTTTTTT
.	TRBV4-1	.	TRBJ1-3	CASSQENGQGGNTIYF	TGCGCCAGCAGCCAAGAGAATGGACAAGGGGGAAACACCATATATTTT
.	TRBV16	TRBD1	TRBJ1-2	CASSQSGGTDYGYTF	TGTGCCAGCAGCCAATCCGGTGGGACAGACTATGGCTACACCTTC
.	TRBV5-1	.	TRBJ1-3	CASRSTGLAGNTIYF	TGCGCCAGCAGGTCCACAGGGTTGGCTGGAAACACCATATATTTT
.	TRBV5-1	TRBD1	TRBJ1-2	CASSPRGHDYGYTF	TGCGCCAGCAGCCCCAGGGGGCACGACTATGGCTACACCTTC
.	TRBV6-5	.	TRBJ1-1	CAGGEGGTEAFF	TGTGCCGGGGGGGAGGGAGGAACTGAAGCTTTCTTT
.	TRBV6-6	.	TRBJ1-3	CASSYSTGTGNTIYF	TGTGCCAGCAGTTACTCGACCGGGACTGGAAACACCATATATTTT
few	TRBV6-6	TRBD1	TRBJ2-7	CASSQAGTGKEQYF	TGTGCCAGCAGTCAAGCCGGGACAGGGAAAGAGCAGTACTTC
few	TRBV28	.	TRBJ1-2	CASSLSSWGVGGYTF	TGTGCCAGCAGTTTATCAAGTTGGGGGGTTGGTGGCTACACCTTC
.	TRBV6-1	TRBD1	TRBJ2-3	CASQGGAGGPDTQYF	TGTGCCTCCCAGGGCGGCGCAGGGGGTCCAGATACGCAGTATTTT
.	TRBV6-1	.	TRBJ2-7	CASFSGGTPTGEQYF	TGTGCCAGTTTTTCGGGCGGGACCCCCACGGGAGAGCAGTACTTC
.	TRBV28	.	TRBJ1-4	CASSMGAQSSNEKLFF	TGTGCCAGCAGTATGGGGGCGCAATCGAGTAATGAAAAACTGTTTTTT
.	TRBV11-2	.	TRBJ2-2	CASSSYGESGELFF	TGTGCCAGCAGCTCGTACGGGGAGTCCGGGGAGCTGTTTTTT
.	TRBV5-1	.	TRBJ2-5	CASSLAGETQYF	TGCGCCAGCAGCTTGGCCGGGGAGACCCAGTACTTC
.	TRBV7-2	.	TRBJ2-5	CASSPRAETQYF	TGTGCCAGCAGCCCCCGAGCGGAGACCCAGTACTTC